This T cell receptor (beta chain) is from a study of blood T cells in healthy people across ages. Overall study findings and caveats: The fall in TCR beta diversity per million T cells was roughly linear with age.

The CDR3 runs 16 residues. CDR1 is SGHRS and CDR2 is YFSETQ in the germline V gene. A remark on this clonotype: The antigen remains undetermined. Mismatch with germline at one junction end may stem from a read error.

The extraction recovered at least 6 micrograms of total RNA per sample. PCR was performed a second time for about 7 to 11 cycles using a sample-barcoded 5' primer and a J-beta primer mix. The authors tagged each cDNA molecule using a template-switch adaptor with 12 random nucleotides. Using its own MiXCR run on the 5' RACE reads, TCRdb lists one record per CDR3 protein. Altogether 790,000 or so distinct CDR3 sequences are present, about half being singletons, with the ten largest covering 15% to 20%. Sequences were obtained from blood. The clonotype comes from a man at least 80 years old in good health. V gene TRBV5-1 combines with J gene TRBJ2-1, with TRBD2 identical over 12 bases. CDR3 nucleotides: TGCGCCAGCAGCCCCGGACTAGCGGGACCTATGGGTGAGCAGGTCTTC. Encoded protein: CASSPGLAGPMGEQVF.